This TCR beta chain was documented in a study of control samples from healthy donors and cancer patients. Germline CDR1 reads LGHDT; CDR2 reads YNNKEL (reference sequence). CDR3 size: 13 residues. Trimming left V 1 base short and J 4 bases short, with 5 bases between. The data were produced by immunoSEQ multiplex PCR, yet TCRdb's version contains in-frame clones alone and is incomplete. In the table there are around 110,000 clones, 80% to 90% of which are singletons. This sequence was found in a woman between 50 and 59 years old with colorectal cancer. V gene TRBV3-1 (or the pseudogene TRBV3-2) combines with J gene TRBJ1-3, with D unclear. The sample was PBMCs. The CDR3 DNA follows: TGTGCCAGCAGCCAAGCTAACGGAAACACCATATATTTT. It is translated as CASSQANGNTIYF.